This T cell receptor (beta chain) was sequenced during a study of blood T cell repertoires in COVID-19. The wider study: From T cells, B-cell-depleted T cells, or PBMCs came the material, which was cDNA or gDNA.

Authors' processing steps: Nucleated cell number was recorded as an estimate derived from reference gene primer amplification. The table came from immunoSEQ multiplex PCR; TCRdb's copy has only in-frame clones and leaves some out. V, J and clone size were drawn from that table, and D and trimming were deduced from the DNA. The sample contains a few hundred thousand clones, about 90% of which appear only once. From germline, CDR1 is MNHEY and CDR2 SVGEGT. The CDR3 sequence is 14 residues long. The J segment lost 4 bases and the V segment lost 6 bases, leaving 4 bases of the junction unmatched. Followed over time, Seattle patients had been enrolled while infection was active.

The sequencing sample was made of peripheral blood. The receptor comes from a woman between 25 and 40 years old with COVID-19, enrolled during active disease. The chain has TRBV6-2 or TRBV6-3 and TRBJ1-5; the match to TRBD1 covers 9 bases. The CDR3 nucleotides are TGTGCCAGCAGCAAGACAGGGGGGAATCAGCCCCAGCATTTT. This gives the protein CASSKTGGNQPQHF.